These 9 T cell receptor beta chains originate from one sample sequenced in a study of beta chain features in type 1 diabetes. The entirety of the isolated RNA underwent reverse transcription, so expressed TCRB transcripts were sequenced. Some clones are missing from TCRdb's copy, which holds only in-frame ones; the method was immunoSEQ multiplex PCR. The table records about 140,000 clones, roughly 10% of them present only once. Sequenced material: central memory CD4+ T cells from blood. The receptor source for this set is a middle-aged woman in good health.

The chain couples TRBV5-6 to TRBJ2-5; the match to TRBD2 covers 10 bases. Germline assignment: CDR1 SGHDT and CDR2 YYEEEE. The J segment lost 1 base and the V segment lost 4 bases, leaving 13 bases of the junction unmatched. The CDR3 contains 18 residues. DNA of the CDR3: TGTGCCAGCAGCCCGGGAGTCCGGACTAGCGGACCCCAAGAGACCCAGTACTTC. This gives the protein CASSPGVRTSGPQETQYF.

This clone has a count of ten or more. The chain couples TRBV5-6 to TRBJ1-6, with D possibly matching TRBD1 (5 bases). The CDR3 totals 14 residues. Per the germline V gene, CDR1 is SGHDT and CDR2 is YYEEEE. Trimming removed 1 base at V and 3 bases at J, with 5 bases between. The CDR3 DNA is TGTGCCAGCAGCTTGCAGGGCTATAATTCACCCCTCCACTTT. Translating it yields CASSLQGYNSPLHF.

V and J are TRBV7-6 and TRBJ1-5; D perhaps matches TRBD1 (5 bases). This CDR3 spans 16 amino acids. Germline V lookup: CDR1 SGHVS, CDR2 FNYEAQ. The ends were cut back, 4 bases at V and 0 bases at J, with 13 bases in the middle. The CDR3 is CASSSGGFNSNQPQHF. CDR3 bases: TGTGCCAGCAGCTCGGGGGGTTTTAATAGCAATCAGCCCCAGCATTTT.

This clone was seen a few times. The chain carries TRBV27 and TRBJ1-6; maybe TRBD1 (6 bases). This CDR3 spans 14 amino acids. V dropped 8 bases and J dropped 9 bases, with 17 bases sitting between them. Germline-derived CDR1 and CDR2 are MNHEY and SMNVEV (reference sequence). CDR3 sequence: CASARGQSGSPLHF. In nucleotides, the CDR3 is TGTGCCAGCGCCCGCGGACAGAGCGGTTCACCCCTCCACTTT.

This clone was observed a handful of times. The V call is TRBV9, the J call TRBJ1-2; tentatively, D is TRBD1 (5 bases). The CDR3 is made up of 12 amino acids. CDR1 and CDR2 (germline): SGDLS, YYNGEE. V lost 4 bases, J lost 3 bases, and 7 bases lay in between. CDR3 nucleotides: TGTGCCAGCAGCTTGACAGACTATGGCTACACCTTC. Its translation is CASSLTDYGYTF.

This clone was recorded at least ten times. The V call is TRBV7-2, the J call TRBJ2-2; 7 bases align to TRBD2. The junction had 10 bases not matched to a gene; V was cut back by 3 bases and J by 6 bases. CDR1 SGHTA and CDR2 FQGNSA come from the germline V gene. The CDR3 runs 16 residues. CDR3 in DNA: TGTGCCAGCAGCTTCGCCGGGGGGACGGTGCCCGGGGAGCTGTTTTTT. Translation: CASSFAGGTVPGELFF.

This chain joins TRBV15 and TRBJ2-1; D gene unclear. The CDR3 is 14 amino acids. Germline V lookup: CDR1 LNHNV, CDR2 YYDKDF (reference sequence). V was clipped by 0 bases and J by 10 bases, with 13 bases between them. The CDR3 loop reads CATSRDRWLHEQFF. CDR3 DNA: TGTGCCACCAGCAGAGATCGTTGGCTGCACGAGCAGTTCTTC. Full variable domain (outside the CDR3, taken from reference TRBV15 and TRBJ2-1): DAMVIQNPRYQVTQFGKPVTLSCSQTLNHNVMYWYQQKSSQAPKLLFHYYDKDFNNEADTPDNFQSRRPNTSFCFLDIRSPGLGDTAMYLCATSRDRWLHEQFFGPGTRLTVL.

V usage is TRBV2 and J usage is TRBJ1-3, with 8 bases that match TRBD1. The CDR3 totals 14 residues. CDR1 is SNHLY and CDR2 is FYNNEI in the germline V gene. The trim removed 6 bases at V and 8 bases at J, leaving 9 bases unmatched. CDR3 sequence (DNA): TGTGCCAGCAGGGAGGACAGGGCGGAGGACACCATATATTTT. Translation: CASREDRAEDTIYF.

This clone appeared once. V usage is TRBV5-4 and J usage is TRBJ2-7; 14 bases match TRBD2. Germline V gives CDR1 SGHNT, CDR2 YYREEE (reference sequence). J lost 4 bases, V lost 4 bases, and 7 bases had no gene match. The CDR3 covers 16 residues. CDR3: CASSPGLAGGKYEQYF. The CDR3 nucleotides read TGTGCCAGCAGCCCAGGACTAGCGGGGGGCAAATACGAGCAGTACTTC.